This T cell receptor (beta chain) was identified during a study of blood T cell repertoires in COVID-19. Clones were sequenced by immunoSEQ multiplex PCR, and TCRdb holds only the in-frame ones, with some missing. The sample includes over 250,000 clones, 70% to 90% seen only once; the top ten take around 14%. Germline V gives CDR1 LNHDA, CDR2 SQIVND (reference sequence). The CDR3 totals 17 residues. V was pared by 3 bases and J by 2 bases, with 5 bases of the junction left unmatched. The TCR sequence derives from a woman in her 70s with COVID-19, enrolled during active disease. The chain uses TRBV19 and TRBJ2-6, with 9 bases identical to TRBD1. The sequencing sample was made of peripheral blood. CDR3 bases: TGTGCCAGTAGTATCGGACAGGGGAGAGCTGGGGCCAACGTCCTGACTTTC. Its translation is CASSIGQGRAGANVLTF.